This T cell receptor beta chain was obtained from a study of regulatory T cells in long-lasting Graves disease (dated by TCRdb to about 2021). About the investigation overall: Newly diagnosed Graves' disease patients had taken antithyroid drugs for less than 3 months. Patients with persistent Graves' disease were compared with patients with newly diagnosed Graves' disease using TCR sequencing and RNA sequencing of peripheral blood. The study was conducted in China and was registered as a clinical trial. A total of about 35 samples underwent TCR sequencing, from around 13 patients with persistent Graves' disease and 20 or so patients with newly diagnosed Graves' disease.

V and J lose 1 base and 0 bases, and a span of 12 bases separates them. Per the germline V gene (reference sequence), SEHNR is the CDR1 and FQNEAQ is the CDR2. There are 17 amino acids in the CDR3, from cysteine to phenylalanine inclusive. Only the CDR3 portion is preserved as DNA: 51 bases, with reading frame beginning at the first base. The sample's time point label, decoded: newly diagnosed GD, antithyroid drugs for less than 3 months. RNA was extracted from PBMCs in TRIzol for both TCR sequencing and RNA sequencing. The diagnosis of Graves' disease followed American Thyroid Association guidelines. Patients were recruited from an endocrinology department in Xi'an, China. From each patient, around 9 milliliters of peripheral blood was collected into an EDTA anticoagulant tube. Ficoll Paque Plus density gradient separation was used to isolate PBMCs, and no additional T cell sorting was done. An Agilent 2100 Bioanalyzer and agarose gel were used to assess RNA quality, and a NanoDrop 2000 was used to measure RNA concentration.

Here is what the overall study found, with its caveats: Because the primary lesion, thyroid tissue, could not be accessed, the study looked at peripheral blood alone. Only the TCR beta chain was sequenced and analyzed. The authors noted that the small sample size was a limitation that may lower accuracy. Persistent patients shared more public clonotypes among themselves (fewer than 3,000) than newly diagnosed patients did (approximately 870). Preferential use of TRBV28, TRBJ1-2 and TRBJ2-5 was observed in persistent disease, whereas TRBV20-1 and TRBJ2-1 were favored in newly diagnosed disease. Compared with newly diagnosed patients, persistent Graves' disease patients had lower TCR Shannon entropy and fewer highly expanded clones, which suggests clonal expansion.

The library was generated by multiplex PCR. TCRdb records Illumina HiSeq 4000 as the sequencer. CDR3 regions were amplified by Arm-PCR with iRepertoire HTBI primers to construct TCR beta libraries. Before sequencing, the PCR products went through gel purification. The paper's processing steps were these. A total of around 66 TRBV and 14 TRBJ segments were identified across samples and were used for gene usage analysis of CDR3 amino acid clonotypes. COPE and FqMerger were used to merge filtered high-quality paired reads into contigs. BLAST was used to align contigs to IMGT TRBV, TRBD and TRBJ reference genes, and CDR3 was defined according to IMGT. Highly expanded clones were defined as clonotypes with a frequency above 0.1%. Repertoire diversity was measured by Shannon entropy, and V-J evenness by the Gini coefficient. Clonotypes shared by more than one individual were considered public. TCRdb's own reprocessing of the public reads used fastp at Q25 and MiXCR and kept productive beta chains. One record per CDR3 amino acid sequence lists the most common genes and DNA. For this entry, the V and J calls and clone size follow TCRdb and not the study's own pipeline. For this sample there are around 470,000 distinct CDR3 sequences; approximately 14% appear just once. The top ten constitute roughly a sixth of the sample.

There are many counts of this clonotype. No cognate antigen has been identified for it. Base qualities are not at hand, and no much larger clone is one base apart. The sample was also reused in another study, on T cells in Graves' hyperthyroidism and ophthalmopathy. That second publication adds: A patient counted as having stable Graves' hyperthyroidism if no progression to ophthalmopathy occurred over 18 months of follow-up. The hyperthyroidism patients were between 18 and 65 years old and newly diagnosed, with a disease duration of less than 2 months. The study excluded patients with uncontrolled infections, other autoimmune diseases, pregnancy or lactation. Diagnoses were based on clinical symptoms, serum thyroxine and TRAb, thyroid ultrasound and orbital computed tomography. The TCR CDR3 was subjected to a first round of RT-PCR using the HTBI primer set and the Qiagen OneStep RT-PCR kit. Blood samples also contained most of the expanded thyroid clonotypes (frequency above 0.001), which suggests that blood repertoires may reflect thyroid immune responses. In cross-validation, a model built on a 13 V-J signature told ophthalmopathy apart from stable hyperthyroidism with under 90% sensitivity and about 81% specificity, and in testing the same model reached 80%/75%. In validation, progression to ophthalmopathy was predicted by the model with more than 65% sensitivity and 72.22% specificity, a median of roughly 6.4 months before onset. To identify TCR V-J signatures that set the groups apart, the researchers used a discovery cohort of roughly 100 patients, made up of under 50 with Graves' ophthalmopathy and about 55 with stable Graves' hyperthyroidism. Prospective prediction of ophthalmopathy was tested in an independent validation cohort consisting of 18 to 20 hyperthyroidism patients and 15 to 17 patients who later progressed to ophthalmopathy. The 95 to 100 discovery patients were randomly divided into training and test sets at a 7:3 ratio. Thyroid tissue and blood T-cell repertoires from six Graves' hyperthyroidism patients were also compared in the study. After blood sampling, hyperthyroidism patients were treated with methimazole at a starting dose of 30 mg daily, and ophthalmopathy patients were treated with high-dose intravenous methylprednisolone. A second multiplex PCR round built the libraries, followed by size selection and purification. Paired-end sequencing of the libraries was performed with 100 bp reads on an Illumina HiSeq2000. SOAPnuke was used to process the raw data, throwing out any read that contained adapters or uncalled bases, had a mean Phred below 15, or lacked an exact constant-primer or identifier match. High-quality paired reads were merged using COPE v1.2.5, and each unique nucleotide sequence was defined as a clonotype. MiTCR v1.1 was used to align the clonotypes against IMGT TRBV, TRBD and TRBJ reference segments. The analysis included only V-J combinations with a frequency above 0.0001, which together covered roughly 99% of the repertoires. A TCS score was defined as the ratio of F50 (clonal expansion) to E x V (chaos), with BLOSUM62-based TCRdist applied between CDR3 peptides within each V-J. Welch's t-statistics and random forest reduced roughly 500 V-J features to 10 to 15, which were used in a naive Bayes classifier (R e1071). No statistical method was used to fix the sample size in advance, and group allocation was not hidden from the investigators. The paper describes TCR Vbeta CDR3 sequencing of fewer than 150 peripheral blood samples, made up of 40 to 45 ophthalmopathy patients, 70 to 80 hyperthyroidism patients and around 17 progressor patients.

This receptor was taken from a woman in her forties or fifties with Graves disease. Donor details come from another sample of the same person, matched by shared clones. The sample was peripheral blood mononuclear cells (PBMCs), taken at new diagnosis, from a patient treated with antithyroid drugs. Rearrangement joined TRBV7-9 to TRBJ1-4, with the D gene not clear enough to name. CDR3 region: CASSLGYRQATNEKLFF. The DNA reads TGTGCCAGCAGCTTAGGGTACCGACAAGCAACTAATGAAAAACTGTTTTTT.